A few counts support the clone carrying this T cell receptor beta chain. The data stem from a study of response to subunit inactivated influenza vaccine. MiXCR, run by TCRdb on the RT-PCR reads, gives a single entry per CDR3 protein. The sample yields hundreds of thousands of distinct CDR3 sequences, about 11% seen once. These data were also filed under a second study, of T cells expressing NK-cell markers. As reported in that work: For TCR beta, cDNA was produced by 5'RACE template switching with UMIs. Among the eight sequenced donors, seven tested HCMV-seropositive and one tested seronegative. The authors restricted sorting to alpha-beta TCR T cells with an anti-gamma-delta TCR antibody in several experiments. Of the CD8+ T cells in roughly 6 donors, about 1.0-7.0% belonged to dominant NKG2C+ clonotypes. Expanded NKG2C+ T cell clones had unclear HCMV specificity.

This sequence originates from a man aged 50-60 years who received an inactivated influenza vaccine. Source: PBMCs from blood, taken on the day of vaccination.

The CDR3 loop is CASSSWDRQETQYF. In nucleotides, the CDR3 is TGTGCCAGCAGTTCTTGGGACAGACAAGAGACCCAGTACTTC. The rearrangement uses TRBV12-3 or TRBV12-4 and TRBJ2-5; 7 positions match TRBD1. The CDR3 runs 14 residues. J was trimmed by 2 bases and V by 4 bases; bases with no gene match: 4.